This TCR beta chain originates from a study of response to subunit inactivated influenza vaccine. TCRdb processed the RT-PCR reads anew with MiXCR; each CDR3 protein has one entry. In the table there are over 450,000 distinct CDR3 sequences, roughly 13% of which are singletons. Study conclusions and caveats: Each seasonal influenza vaccination recruits few new T cells, the authors suggested.

J was trimmed by 4 bases and V by 7 bases; bases with no gene match: 9. CDR3 size: 15 residues. This clonotype came up many times. Its specificity is not known. The TCR sequence derives from a man aged 50 to 60 who received an inactivated influenza vaccine. The sequences come from PBMCs from blood, collected about 40 days after vaccination. V usage is TRBV12-3 or TRBV12-4 and J usage is TRBJ2-3; 9 bases are shared with TRBD2. The CDR3 nucleotides read TGTGCCAGCAATGTAGCGGGAGCCGGGCCAGATACGCAGTATTTT. This sequence encodes CASNVAGAGPDTQYF.